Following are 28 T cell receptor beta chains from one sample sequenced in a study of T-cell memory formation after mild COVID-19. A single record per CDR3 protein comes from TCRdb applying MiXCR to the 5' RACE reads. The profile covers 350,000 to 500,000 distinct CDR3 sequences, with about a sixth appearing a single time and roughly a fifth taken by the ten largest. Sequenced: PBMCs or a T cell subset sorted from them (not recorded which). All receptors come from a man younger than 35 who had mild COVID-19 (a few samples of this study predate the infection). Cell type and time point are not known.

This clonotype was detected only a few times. The DNA for the CDR3 is TGTGCCAGCAGTGAAATCGGACAGGGTATAGCCTACACCTTC. Encoded protein: CASSEIGQGIAYTF. This chain connects TRBV6-1 to TRBJ1-2; the match to TRBD1 covers 8 bases. The CDR3 has 14 amino acids. The germline gives CDR1 MNHNS, CDR2 SASEGT. Trimming at V came to 2 bases and at J to 10 bases, leaving 9 bases not matched to a gene.

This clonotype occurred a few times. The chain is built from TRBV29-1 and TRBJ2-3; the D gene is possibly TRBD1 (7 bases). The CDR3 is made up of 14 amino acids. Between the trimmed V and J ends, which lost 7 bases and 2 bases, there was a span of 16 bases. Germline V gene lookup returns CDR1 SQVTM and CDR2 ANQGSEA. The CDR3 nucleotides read TGCAGCGGATCAGGGGGGAAATCCACAGATACGCAGTATTTT. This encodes CSGSGGKSTDTQYF.

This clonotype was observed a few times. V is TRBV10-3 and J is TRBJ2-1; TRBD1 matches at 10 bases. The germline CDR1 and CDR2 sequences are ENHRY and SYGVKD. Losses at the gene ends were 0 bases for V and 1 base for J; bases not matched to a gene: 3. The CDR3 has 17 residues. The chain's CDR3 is CAISESGGQGSYNEQFF. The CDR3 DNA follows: TGTGCCATCAGTGAGTCTGGGGGACAGGGGTCCTACAATGAGCAGTTCTTC.

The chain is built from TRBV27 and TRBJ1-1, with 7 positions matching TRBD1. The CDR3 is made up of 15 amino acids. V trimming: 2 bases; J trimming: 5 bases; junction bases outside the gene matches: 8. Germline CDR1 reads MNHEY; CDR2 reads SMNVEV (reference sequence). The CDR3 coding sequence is TGTGCCAGCAGTTTAACAGGGGACGAGGGGACTGAAGCTTTCTTT. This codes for CASSLTGDEGTEAFF.

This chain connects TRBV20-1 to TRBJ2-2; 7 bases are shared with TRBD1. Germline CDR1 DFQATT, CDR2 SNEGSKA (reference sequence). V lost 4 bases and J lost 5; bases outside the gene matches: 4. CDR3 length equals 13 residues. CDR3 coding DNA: TGCAGTGCTAAAGGGACAGTGACCGGGGAGCTGTTTTTT. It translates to CSAKGTVTGELFF.

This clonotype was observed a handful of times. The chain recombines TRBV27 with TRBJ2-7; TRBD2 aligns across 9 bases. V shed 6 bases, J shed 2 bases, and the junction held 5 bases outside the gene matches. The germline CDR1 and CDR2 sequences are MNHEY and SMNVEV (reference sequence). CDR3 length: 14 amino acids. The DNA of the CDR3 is TGTGCCAGCAGGAGCGGGGGGCCCACCTACGAGCAGTACGTC. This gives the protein CASRSGGPTYEQYV.

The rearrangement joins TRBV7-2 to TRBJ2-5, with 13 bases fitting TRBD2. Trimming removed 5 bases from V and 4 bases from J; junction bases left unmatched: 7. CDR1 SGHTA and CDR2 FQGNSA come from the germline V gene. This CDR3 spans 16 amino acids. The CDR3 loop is CASSRLAGGLGETQYF. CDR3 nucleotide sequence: TGTGCCAGCAGCAGACTAGCGGGGGGCCTGGGAGAGACCCAGTACTTC.

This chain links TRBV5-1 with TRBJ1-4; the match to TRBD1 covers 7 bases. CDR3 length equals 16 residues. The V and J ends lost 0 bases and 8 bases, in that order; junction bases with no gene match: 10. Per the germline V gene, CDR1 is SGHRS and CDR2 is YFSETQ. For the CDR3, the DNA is TGCGCCAGCAGCTTGGCCCAACAGGGGAGTGGAGAAAAACTGTTTTTT. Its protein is CASSLAQQGSGEKLFF.

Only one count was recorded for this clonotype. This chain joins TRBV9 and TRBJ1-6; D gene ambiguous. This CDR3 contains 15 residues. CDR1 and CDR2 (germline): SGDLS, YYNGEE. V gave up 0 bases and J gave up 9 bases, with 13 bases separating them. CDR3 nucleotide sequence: TGTGCCAGCAGCGTAGGGTTGGATATCGCTTCACCCCTCCACTTT. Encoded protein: CASSVGLDIASPLHF.

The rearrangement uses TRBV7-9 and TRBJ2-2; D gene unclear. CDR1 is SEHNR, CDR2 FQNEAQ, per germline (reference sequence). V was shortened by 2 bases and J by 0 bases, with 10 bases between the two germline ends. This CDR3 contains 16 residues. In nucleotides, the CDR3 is TGTGCCAGCAGCTTAATGCACCAGGCGAACACCGGGGAGCTGTTTTTT. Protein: CASSLMHQANTGELFF.

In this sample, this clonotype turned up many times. CDR3 sequence reads: CASSSAGGTDTQYF. The CDR3 bases are TGTGCCAGCAGCAGCGCGGGGGGCACAGATACGCAGTATTTT. The chain joins TRBV7-6 to TRBJ2-3; TRBD2 matches at 7 bases. The CDR3 is 14 amino acids. In germline, CDR1 is SGHVS, CDR2 FNYEAQ. Trimming took 5 bases from V and 1 from J; bases not matched to a gene: 3.

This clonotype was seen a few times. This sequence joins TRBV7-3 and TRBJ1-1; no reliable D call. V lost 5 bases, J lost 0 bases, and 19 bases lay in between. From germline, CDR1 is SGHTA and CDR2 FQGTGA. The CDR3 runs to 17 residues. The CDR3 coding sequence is TGTGCCAGCAGCCCGAGCGGGAGGAGATTGATGAACACTGAAGCTTTCTTT. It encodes CASSPSGRRLMNTEAFF.

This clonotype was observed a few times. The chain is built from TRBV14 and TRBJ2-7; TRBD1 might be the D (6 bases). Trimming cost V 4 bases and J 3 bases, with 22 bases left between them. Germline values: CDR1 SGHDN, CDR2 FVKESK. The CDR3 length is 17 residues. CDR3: CASSPSVSGVGIYEQYF. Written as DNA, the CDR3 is TGTGCCAGCAGCCCCAGCGTGTCAGGGGTTGGGATCTACGAGCAGTACTTC.

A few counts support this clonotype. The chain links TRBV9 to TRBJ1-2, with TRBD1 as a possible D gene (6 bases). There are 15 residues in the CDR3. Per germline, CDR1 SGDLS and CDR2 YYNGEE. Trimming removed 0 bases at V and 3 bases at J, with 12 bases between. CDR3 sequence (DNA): TGTGCCAGCAGCGTAGAGGCAGGGGATCACTATGGCTACACCTTC. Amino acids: CASSVEAGDHYGYTF.

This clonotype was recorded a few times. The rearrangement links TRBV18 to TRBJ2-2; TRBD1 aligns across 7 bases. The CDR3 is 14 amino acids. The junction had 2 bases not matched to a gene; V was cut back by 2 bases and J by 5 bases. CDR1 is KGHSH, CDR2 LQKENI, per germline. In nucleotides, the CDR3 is TGTGCCAGCTCACCAGAGACAGGGACCGGGGAGCTGTTTTTT. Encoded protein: CASSPETGTGELFF. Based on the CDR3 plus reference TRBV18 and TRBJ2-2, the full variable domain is NAGVMQNPRHLVRRRGQEARLRCSPMKGHSHVYWYRQLPEEGLKFMVYLQKENIIDESGMPKERFSAEFPKEGPSILRIQQVVRGDSAAYFCASSPETGTGELFFGEGSRLTVL.

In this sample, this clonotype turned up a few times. The CDR3: CAGARQQSIPDGAYNEQFF. Written as DNA, the CDR3 is TGCGCGGGGGCCCGCCAGCAGTCAATCCCGGACGGCGCCTACAATGAGCAGTTCTTC. The chain combines TRBV23-1 with TRBJ2-1; D is perhaps TRBD1 (6 bases). TRBV23-1 is flagged as an ORF with uncertain function. The CDR3 runs 19 residues.

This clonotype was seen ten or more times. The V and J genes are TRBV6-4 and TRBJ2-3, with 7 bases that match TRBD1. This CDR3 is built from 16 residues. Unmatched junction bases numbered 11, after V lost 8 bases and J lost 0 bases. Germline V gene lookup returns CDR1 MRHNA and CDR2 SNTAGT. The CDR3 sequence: CASAIQQGSSTDTQYF. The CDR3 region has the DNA TGTGCCAGCGCTATTCAACAGGGGTCCAGCACAGATACGCAGTATTTT.

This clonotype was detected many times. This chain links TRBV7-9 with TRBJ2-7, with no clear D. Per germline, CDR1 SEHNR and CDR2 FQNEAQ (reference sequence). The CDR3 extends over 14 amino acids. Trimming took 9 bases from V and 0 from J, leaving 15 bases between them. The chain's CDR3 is CASYSVGTSYEQYF. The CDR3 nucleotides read TGTGCCAGTTACTCAGTGGGAACCTCCTACGAGCAGTACTTC.

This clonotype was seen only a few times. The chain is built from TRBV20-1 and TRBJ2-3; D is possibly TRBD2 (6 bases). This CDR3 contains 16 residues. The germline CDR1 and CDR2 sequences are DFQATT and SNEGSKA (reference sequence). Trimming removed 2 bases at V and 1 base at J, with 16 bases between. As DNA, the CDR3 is TGCAGTGCTAGAATGCTAGCGCGCTCGGGCACAGATACGCAGTATTTT. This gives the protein CSARMLARSGTDTQYF.

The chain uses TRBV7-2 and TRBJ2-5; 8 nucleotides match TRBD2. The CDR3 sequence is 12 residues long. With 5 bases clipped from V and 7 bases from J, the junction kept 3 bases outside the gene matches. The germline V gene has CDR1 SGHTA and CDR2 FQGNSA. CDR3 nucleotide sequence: TGTGCCAGCAGCCCCCTAGCGGGGACCCAGTACTTC. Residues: CASSPLAGTQYF.

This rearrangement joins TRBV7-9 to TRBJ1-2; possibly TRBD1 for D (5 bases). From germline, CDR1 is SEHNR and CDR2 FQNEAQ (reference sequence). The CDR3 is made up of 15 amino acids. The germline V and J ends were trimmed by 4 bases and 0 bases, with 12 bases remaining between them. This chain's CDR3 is CASSSHGGTNYGYTF. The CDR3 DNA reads TGTGCCAGCAGCTCTCATGGGGGAACTAACTATGGCTACACCTTC. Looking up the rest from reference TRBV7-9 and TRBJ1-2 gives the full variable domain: DTGVSQNPRHKITKRGQNVTFRCDPISEHNRLYWYRQTLGQGPEFLTYFQNEAQLEKSRLLSDRFSAERPKGSFSTLEIQRTEQGDSAMYLCASSSHGGTNYGYTFGSGTRLTVV.

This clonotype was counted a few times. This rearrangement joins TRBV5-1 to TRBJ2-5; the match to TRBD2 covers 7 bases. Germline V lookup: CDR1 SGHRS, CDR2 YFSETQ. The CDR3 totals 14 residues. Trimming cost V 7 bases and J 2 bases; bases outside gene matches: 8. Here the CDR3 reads CASAFGGDQETQYF. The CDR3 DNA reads TGCGCCAGCGCTTTTGGGGGGGATCAAGAGACCCAGTACTTC.

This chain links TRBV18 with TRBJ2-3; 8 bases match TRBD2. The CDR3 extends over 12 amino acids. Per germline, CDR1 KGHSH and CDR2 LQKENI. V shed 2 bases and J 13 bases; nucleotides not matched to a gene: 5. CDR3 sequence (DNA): TGTGCCAGCTCACCATTGACTAGCGAGGAGTATTTT. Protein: CASSPLTSEEYF.

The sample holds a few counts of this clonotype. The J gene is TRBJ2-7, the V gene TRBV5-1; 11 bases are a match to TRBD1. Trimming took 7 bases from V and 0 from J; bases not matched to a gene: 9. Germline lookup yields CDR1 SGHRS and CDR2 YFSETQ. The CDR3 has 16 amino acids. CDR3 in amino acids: CASSTGTGGSSYEQYF. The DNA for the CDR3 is TGCGCCAGCTCGACCGGGACAGGGGGGAGCTCCTACGAGCAGTACTTC.

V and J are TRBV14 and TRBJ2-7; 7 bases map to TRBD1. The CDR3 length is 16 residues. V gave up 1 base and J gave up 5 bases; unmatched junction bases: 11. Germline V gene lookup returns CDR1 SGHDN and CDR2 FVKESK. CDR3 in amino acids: CASSQVGRGLGDEQYF. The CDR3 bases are TGTGCCAGCAGCCAAGTGGGAAGGGGGCTTGGAGACGAGCAGTACTTC.

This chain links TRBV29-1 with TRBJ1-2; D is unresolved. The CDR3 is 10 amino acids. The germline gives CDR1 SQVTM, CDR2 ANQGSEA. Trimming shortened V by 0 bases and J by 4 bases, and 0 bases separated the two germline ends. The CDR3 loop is CSVEDYGYTF. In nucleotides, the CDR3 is TGCAGCGTTGAAGACTATGGCTACACCTTC. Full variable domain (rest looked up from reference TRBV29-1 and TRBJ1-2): SAVISQKPSRDICQRGTSLTIQCQVDSQVTMMFWYRQQPGQSLTLIATANQGSEATYESGFVIDKFPISRPNLTFSTLTVSNMSPEDSSIYLCSVEDYGYTFGSGTRLTVV.

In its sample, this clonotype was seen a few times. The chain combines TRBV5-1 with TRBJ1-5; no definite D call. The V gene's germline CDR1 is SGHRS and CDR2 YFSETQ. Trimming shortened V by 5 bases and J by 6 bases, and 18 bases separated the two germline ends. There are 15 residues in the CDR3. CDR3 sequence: CASSPATGLGQPQHF. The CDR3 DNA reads TGCGCCAGCAGTCCGGCAACCGGGTTAGGTCAGCCCCAGCATTTT.

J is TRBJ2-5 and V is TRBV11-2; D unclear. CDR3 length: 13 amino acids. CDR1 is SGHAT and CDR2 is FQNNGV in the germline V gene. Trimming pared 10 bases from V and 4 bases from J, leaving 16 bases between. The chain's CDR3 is CATGPRWSETQYF. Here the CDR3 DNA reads TGTGCCACCGGGCCCAGGTGGTCAGAGACCCAGTACTTC.